This TCR beta chain was identified during a study of CD8 T cells in ankylosing spondylitis. A word on this clonotype: The antigen remains unidentified.

One entry per CDR3 protein, called by TCRdb with MiXCR from the 5' RACE reads. The sample holds about 840,000 distinct CDR3 sequences; approximately 10% are singletons and the top ten take 0.51%. Germline CDR1 MGHRA, CDR2 YSYEKL. This CDR3 spans 17 amino acids. Trimming stripped 2 bases from V and 6 bases from J, with 20 bases between. Whole-study results and caveats: Researchers report that disease-linked clones proved CD8+ and relatively rare in peripheral blood. Reported data indicate significant enrichment of disease-linked clones within matched ankylosing spondylitis synovial fluid. Several highly homologous variants made up a TCR beta motif, and this motif appeared characteristic of ankylosing spondylitis blood.

The sequence derives from a male donor with ankylosing spondylitis. The chain joins TRBV4-1 to TRBJ1-5, with TRBD1 as a possible D gene (5 bases). Sequences were obtained from blood, either unsorted or a sorted T cell fraction (not recorded which). This CDR3 reads CASSQSPIRGFGQPQHF. The CDR3, as DNA: TGCGCCAGCAGCCAATCACCGATACGGGGGTTTGGTCAGCCCCAGCATTTT.